This is a list of T cell receptor beta chains from one sample in a study of spatial heterogeneity in lung cancer. TCRdb ran MiXCR on the 5' RACE reads and lists one entry per CDR3 protein. This table holds some 10,000 distinct CDR3 sequences, about 20% found once. Material: PBMCs, obtained at follow-up. The receptors derive from a male donor with early-stage non-small cell lung cancer. The CDR3 runs from the conserved cysteine through the conserved F or W. A D gene is named only where the DNA matches it firmly. The listing skips clone size in some rows; elsewhere it reads once, few, many or a size class.

cdr3_length	v_call	j_call	clone_size	d_call	cdr3_aa	cdr3_nt
15	TRBV5-1	TRBJ2-7	few	TRBD2	CASSLSGGPSYEQYF	TGCGCCAGCAGCTTAAGCGGGGGGCCCTCCTACGAGCAGTACTTC
14	TRBV25-1	TRBJ2-1	many	TRBD1	CASSATGTNNEQFF	TGTGCCAGCAGTGCGACAGGGACGAACAATGAGCAGTTCTTC
14	TRBV11-2	TRBJ1-4	.	.	CASRGSLSSEKLFF	TGTGCCAGCAGGGGAAGTTTGTCTTCTGAAAAACTGTTTTTT
16	TRBV5-5	TRBJ1-5	.	TRBD1	CASSSSRGPDRQPQHF	TGTGCCAGCAGCTCAAGCAGGGGGCCCGATCGTCAGCCCCAGCATTTT
14	TRBV20-1	TRBJ2-3	.	TRBD2	CSASPSGGTDTQYF	TGCAGTGCTAGCCCCAGCGGGGGTACAGATACGCAGTATTTT
14	TRBV5-1	TRBJ1-6	.	TRBD1	CASSSDRGGSHLHF	TGCGCCAGCAGCTCGGACAGGGGTGGGTCACACCTCCACTTT
16	TRBV25-1	TRBJ2-1	many	TRBD2	CASSPTSGEYPNEQFF	TGTGCCAGCAGTCCCACTAGCGGGGAGTACCCCAATGAGCAGTTCTTC
20	TRBV10-1	TRBJ2-1	medium-sized	TRBD2	CASSAGQGPLGLAGDNEQFF	TGCGCCAGCAGTGCTGGACAGGGACCCCTGGGGCTAGCGGGGGACAATGAGCAGTTCTTC
17	TRBV15	TRBJ2-2	medium-sized	TRBD2	CATSRELAGGPYGELFF	TGTGCCACCAGCAGAGAGCTAGCGGGAGGGCCTTACGGGGAGCTGTTTTTT
12	TRBV10-3	TRBJ1-5	.	.	CAIRGNNQPQHF	TGTGCCATCAGGGGCAACAATCAGCCCCAGCATTTT
12	TRBV29-1	TRBJ1-1	many	.	CSVWSRATEAFF	TGCAGCGTGTGGTCCCGAGCCACTGAAGCTTTCTTT
13	TRBV28	TRBJ2-7	many	.	CASSLSDPTRMYF	TGTGCCAGCAGTTTATCGGACCCGACAAGGATGTACTTC
15	TRBV20-1	TRBJ1-6	.	TRBD1	CSAEGQGADNSPLHF	TGCAGTGCTGAAGGACAGGGGGCCGATAATTCACCCCTCCACTTT
16	TRBV9	TRBJ1-1	many	.	CASSSRDDLSNTEAFF	TGTGCCAGCAGCTCACGGGACGACCTATCGAACACTGAAGCTTTCTTT
15	TRBV13	TRBJ2-2	few	.	CASSLSFAPTGELFF	TGTGCCAGCAGCTTGAGTTTCGCTCCCACCGGGGAGCTGTTTTTT
15	TRBV28	TRBJ2-7	.	TRBD1	CASTRRGTGINEQYF	TGTGCCAGCACCCGAAGGGGGACAGGGATCAACGAGCAGTACTTC
13	TRBV11-2	TRBJ2-1	many	.	CASSLDRTNEQFF	TGTGCCAGCAGCTTAGACAGGACTAATGAGCAGTTCTTC
16	TRBV9	TRBJ2-1	many	.	CASSPIGSGTGNEQFF	TGTGCCAGCAGCCCCATTGGTAGCGGGACAGGAAATGAGCAGTTCTTC
13	TRBV7-2	TRBJ1-3	many	.	CASSPTGGNTIYF	TGTGCCAGCAGTCCGACCGGGGGAAACACCATATATTTT
13	TRBV6-5	TRBJ2-2	.	.	CASSYPRAGELFF	TGTGCCAGCAGTTACCCCCGGGCCGGGGAGCTGTTTTTT
13	TRBV28	TRBJ1-2	few	TRBD1	CASSRGDRGGYTF	TGTGCCAGCAGTCGGGGTGACAGGGGAGGCTACACCTTC
16	TRBV9	TRBJ2-7	many	.	CASSVGATAHSYEQYF	TGTGCCAGCAGCGTGGGAGCGACAGCTCATTCCTACGAGCAGTACTTC
16	TRBV10-3	TRBJ2-7	once	.	CAISEPGSLASGEQYF	TGTGCCATCAGTGAACCCGGGAGTCTAGCTTCGGGCGAGCAGTACTTC
16	TRBV15	TRBJ2-7	.	TRBD1	CATSREDRDSSYEQYF	TGTGCCACCAGCAGAGAGGACAGGGATAGCTCCTACGAGCAGTACTTC
16	TRBV28	TRBJ2-4	many	.	CATAGAGALAKNIQYF	TGTGCCACGGCGGGGGCGGGAGCACTAGCCAAAAACATTCAGTACTTC
14	TRBV7-9	TRBJ1-2	many	.	CASSSRDVNYGYTF	TGTGCCAGCAGCTCAAGGGACGTGAACTATGGCTACACCTTC
16	TRBV2	TRBJ1-1	medium-sized	TRBD1	CASTSGQEWMNTEAFF	TGTGCCAGCACGTCGGGACAGGAGTGGATGAACACTGAAGCTTTCTTT
13	TRBV12-3/TRBV12-4	TRBJ2-7	.	.	CASRLSSSYEQYF	TGTGCCAGCAGACTCTCGAGCTCCTACGAGCAGTACTTC
13	TRBV5-1	TRBJ2-7	.	.	CASSLKGNYEQYF	TGCGCCAGCAGCTTAAAGGGTAACTACGAGCAGTACTTC
14	TRBV29-1	TRBJ2-5	medium-sized	TRBD1	CSVRTVTGGETQYF	TGCAGCGTTCGAACAGTGACAGGGGGAGAGACCCAGTACTTC
14	TRBV24-1	TRBJ2-3	many	TRBD2	CATQGGLAGDTQYF	TGTGCCACACAAGGGGGACTAGCAGGAGATACGCAGTATTTT
15	TRBV28	TRBJ1-5	many	TRBD1	CASSPRTGFNQPQHF	TGTGCCAGCAGTCCGCGGACAGGGTTCAATCAGCCCCAGCATTTT
14	TRBV28	TRBJ1-2	.	.	CASNLASPPYGYTF	TGTGCCAGCAACTTGGCCTCCCCTCCATATGGCTACACCTTC
15	TRBV5-1	TRBJ2-1	few	.	CASSSAGGTYNEQFF	TGCGCCAGCAGCTCCGCAGGGGGGACCTACAATGAGCAGTTCTTC
14	TRBV19	TRBJ1-5	many	.	CATSRGPSNQPQHF	TGTGCCACCTCGCGAGGGCCTAGCAATCAGCCCCAGCATTTT
11	TRBV25-1	TRBJ2-7	few	.	CASGWDYEQYF	TGTGCCAGCGGTTGGGATTACGAGCAGTACTTC
15	TRBV10-3	TRBJ2-3	many	TRBD2	CAIRPLAGSADTQYF	TGTGCCATCAGACCACTAGCGGGATCCGCAGATACGCAGTATTTT